The 7 T cell receptor beta chains given below trace back to one sample, sequenced in a study of human T cells and chemical hapten exposure. TCRdb processed the RACE reads anew with MiXCR; each CDR3 protein has one entry. The sample has 340,000 or so distinct CDR3 sequences; roughly 6.9% are singletons. Time point of the sample: patch test 1, 2 weeks after DPC sensitization. The treatment is: therapeutic diphenylcyclopropenone sensitization with weekly scalp DPC. The sample here was whole blood, taken in connection with sensitization to the hapten diphenylcyclopropenone (DPC). The receptors here all came from a woman under 30 with alopecia areata. Some clones in this sample may be carry-over from other donors' samples.

This clonotype occurred many times. The rearrangement links TRBV12-3 or TRBV12-4 to TRBJ1-5; no clear D. CDR3 length: 13 amino acids. Trimming shortened V by 4 bases and J by 0 bases, and 4 bases separated the two germline ends. CDR3 nucleotides: TGTGCCAGCAGTTCTGTTAGCAATCAGCCCCAGCATTTT. The encoded protein is CASSSVSNQPQHF.

The chain has TRBV6-5 and TRBJ1-6, with 8 bases matching TRBD1. V lost 0 bases, J lost 7 bases, and 8 bases stayed unmatched. Per germline, CDR1 MNHEY and CDR2 SVGAGI. This CDR3 region has 17 residues. DNA for the CDR3: TGTGCCAGCAGTTACTCGAAGTTCCCAGGGGGCAATTCACCCCTCCACTTT. Its protein product is CASSYSKFPGGNSPLHF.

CDR3 nucleotides: TGTGCCAGCAGCCAAGAAACGTACCTTAGCACAGATACGCAGTATTTT. This gives the protein CASSQETYLSTDTQYF. This chain joins TRBV4-2 and TRBJ2-3; D ambiguous. CDR1 is LGHNA and CDR2 is YNFKEQ in the germline V gene. This CDR3 spans 16 amino acids. V was shortened by 0 bases and J by 0 bases, with 10 bases between the two germline ends.

J is TRBJ2-7 and V is TRBV6-2 or TRBV6-3; D might be TRBD2 (6 bases). V lost 7 bases and J lost 4, with 17 bases in between. Germline-derived CDR1 and CDR2 are MNHEY and SVGEGT. This CDR3 has 14 amino acids. The CDR3 sequence: CASIGRRGAYEQYF. CDR3 in DNA: TGTGCCAGCATCGGCCGGCGGGGTGCTTACGAGCAGTACTTC.

This chain joins TRBV7-9 and TRBJ2-7; 9 bases are a match to TRBD1. This CDR3 is 14 amino acids long. In germline, CDR1 is SEHNR, CDR2 FQNEAQ (reference sequence). V was pared by 5 bases and J by 5 bases, with 7 bases of the junction left unmatched. The CDR3 coding sequence is TGTGCCAGCAGCACACATGGGACAGGGAACGAGCAGTACTTC. Residues: CASSTHGTGNEQYF.

This clonotype appeared a few times. The chain couples TRBV29-1 to TRBJ1-5, with 7 bases aligning to TRBD1. This CDR3 has 13 amino acids. J gave up 2 bases and V 6 bases, and 4 bases lay outside the gene matches. CDR1 and CDR2 from the germline V gene are SQVTM and ANQGSEA. The CDR3 DNA reads as TGCAGCGTAGCCAGGGGGGGCAATCAGCCCCAGCATTTT. Amino acid sequence: CSVARGGNQPQHF.

This clonotype was picked up a small number of times. The chain has TRBV14 and TRBJ2-7; perhaps TRBD1 as D (5 bases). V was shortened by 4 bases and J by 4 bases, with 17 bases between the two germline ends. This CDR3 is 15 amino acids long. From germline, CDR1 is SGHDN and CDR2 FVKESK. For the CDR3, the DNA is TGTGCCAGCAGCCCGATAGGAACAGGACCTTACGAGCAGTACTTC. Its protein is CASSPIGTGPYEQYF.